The entry that follows covers one T cell receptor (beta chain) sequence. Its target is unknown. The data belong to a study of CXCR3-negative and CXCR3-positive naive CD8 T cells. Those CD8+ T cells considered naive were CD45RO-CCR7+CD27+CD95-. The CDR3 totals 17 residues. Germline V gene sequence: CDR1 MNHEY, CDR2 SVGAGI. 5' RACE with UMI labels generated the TRB cDNA libraries. TCRdb re-called the 5' RACE reads and gives one entry per CDR3 protein, without DNA. Its listing shows some 130,000 distinct CDR3 sequences. General study results and limits: In both naive subsets diversity was comparably high, whereas memory CD8+ cells showed much lower diversity. With respect to TRBV-TRBJ usage, naive CXCR3-negative and CXCR3-positive cells were similar; memory differed. The TRB CDR3s that CXCR3-positive naive cells carried were more hydrophobic than those of CXCR3-negative naive cells.

The source is a human donor in good health. Some clones in this sample may be carry-over from other donors' samples. The V and J genes are TRBV6-5 and TRBJ2-1; without DNA, the TCRdb call of TRBD1 cannot be checked. Sequenced: naive CXCR3- CD8+ T cells from blood. The subset is: CD45RO-CCR7+CD27+CD95- naive CD8+ T cells lacking CXCR3 (TNR3-). The CDR3: CASTQGRRDNSYNEQFF.